This entry lists 25 T cell receptor beta chains sequenced from one sample in a study of T cells in Graves' hyperthyroidism and ophthalmopathy. Amplified TCR beta CDR3 regions derived from RNA transcripts. Researchers ran a first-round RT-PCR on the TCR CDR3 using the HTBI primer set. MiXCR, applied by TCRdb to the multiplex PCR reads, yields one record per CDR3 protein. The data show approximately 200,000 distinct CDR3 sequences, approximately 16% seen once. The sample was blood. The source is a man between 40 and 49 years old with Graves' hyperthyroidism.

This clonotype has at least ten counts. This rearrangement joins TRBV9 to TRBJ2-1; TRBD1 agrees at 9 bases. Germline CDR1 is SGDLS and CDR2 is YYNGEE. With 1 base clipped from V and 4 bases from J, the junction kept 9 bases outside the gene matches. The CDR3 loop spans 17 amino acids. CDR3 amino acids: CASSVLTGTGIYNEQFF. Here the CDR3 DNA reads TGTGCCAGCAGCGTATTAACCGGGACAGGGATTTACAATGAGCAGTTCTTC. Full variable domain (remainder filled in from reference TRBV9 and TRBJ2-1): DSGVTQTPKHLITATGQRVTLRCSPRSGDLSVYWYQQSLDQGLQFLIQYYNGEERAKGNILERFSAQQFPDLHSELNLSSLELGDSALYFCASSVLTGTGIYNEQFFGPGTRLTVL.

This clonotype has a handful of counts. V is TRBV19 and J is TRBJ2-1, with TRBD1 matching over 7 bases. CDR1 LNHDA and CDR2 SQIVND come from the germline V gene (reference sequence). V lost 3 bases to trimming and J lost 6 bases; unmatched junction nucleotides: 14. The CDR3 contains 17 residues. CDR3 residues: CASSMTWDSVWVNEQFF. The CDR3 nucleotides are TGTGCCAGTAGTATGACTTGGGACAGCGTTTGGGTCAATGAGCAGTTCTTC.

This clonotype was picked up one time. A much larger clone differs from this one at a single base, so this may be a read error. The chain joins TRBV3-1 to TRBJ2-5; unclear D gene. The CDR3 contains 13 residues. Germline V gene sequence: CDR1 LGHDT, CDR2 YNNKEL (reference sequence). CDR3 sequence (DNA): TGTGCCAGCAGCCAAACGATACGAGAGACCCGGTACTTC. Translation: CASSQTIRETRYF.

This clonotype was seen a few times. This chain joins TRBV2 and TRBJ2-5, with TRBD1 matching 10 bases. CDR3 length: 15 residues. V lost 5 bases and J lost 4; bases outside the gene matches: 7. Germline V gene sequence: CDR1 SNHLY, CDR2 FYNNEI. The CDR3 nucleotides read TGTGCCAGCAGTTTTGACAGGGGGCGAGGAGAGACCCAGTACTTC. Translation gives CASSFDRGRGETQYF.

This clonotype was recorded once. The genes are TRBV11-1 and TRBJ2-1; 12 bases match TRBD1. This CDR3 is built from 18 residues. The V segment lost 5 bases and the J segment 1 base; nucleotides outside the gene matches: 9. In germline, CDR1 is SGHAT, CDR2 FQDESV (reference sequence). CDR3 sequence (DNA): TGTGCCAGCAGCACGGGACAGGGGGCGACCGGGTCCTACAATGAGCAGTTCTTC. It yields the protein CASSTGQGATGSYNEQFF.

The sample holds many counts of this clonotype. The chain uses TRBV28 and TRBJ2-5; 10 bases align to TRBD1. This CDR3 has 16 amino acids. Germline V gives CDR1 MDHEN, CDR2 SYDVKM. The ends lost 5 bases at V and 1 base at J; junction bases unmatched: 7. CDR3 nucleotide sequence: TGTGCCAGCAGTACACCGGGACAGGGGATCCAAGAGACCCAGTACTTC. It yields the protein CASSTPGQGIQETQYF.

J is TRBJ2-2 and V is TRBV5-4; 7 nucleotides agree with TRBD2. With 4 bases clipped from V and 1 base from J, the junction kept 10 bases outside the gene matches. Per the germline V gene, CDR1 is SGHNT and CDR2 is YYREEE (reference sequence). The CDR3 has 17 residues. The CDR3 sequence: CASSLDRLAENTGELFF. CDR3 nucleotides: TGTGCCAGCAGCCTAGACCGGCTAGCGGAGAACACCGGGGAGCTGTTTTTT.

This clonotype was counted between two and nine times. The J gene is TRBJ1-6, the V gene TRBV27, with a possible D match to TRBD1 (5 bases). Per the germline V gene, CDR1 is MNHEY and CDR2 is SMNVEV (reference sequence). Trimming took off 8 bases at V and 5 bases at J, with 28 bases between the two ends. CDR3 length: 19 residues. CDR3 sequence (DNA): TGTGCCAGCGGTTCCCCTCTAGGTAGGGGAGGATTGAATAATTCACCCCTCCACTTT. Its protein is CASGSPLGRGGLNNSPLHF.

This chain links TRBV20-1 with TRBJ2-7; 12 positions match TRBD2. Germline lookup yields CDR1 DFQATT and CDR2 SNEGSKA (reference sequence). Trimming at V came to 0 bases and at J to 4 bases, leaving 7 bases not matched to a gene. This CDR3 spans 16 amino acids. CDR3: CSARDSGLAGSYEQYF. In DNA form, the CDR3 reads TGCAGTGCTAGAGATTCAGGACTAGCGGGGTCTTACGAGCAGTACTTC.

This clonotype was counted ten times or more. This rearrangement joins TRBV28 to TRBJ1-2; D may be TRBD1 (6 bases). CDR3 length: 14 residues. Per the germline V gene, CDR1 is MDHEN and CDR2 is SYDVKM. V lost 2 bases and J 2 bases, leaving 9 bases between the germline ends. CDR3 residues: CASSLLGGNYGYTF. CDR3 in DNA: TGTGCCAGCAGTTTACTAGGGGGGAACTATGGCTACACCTTC.

This clonotype was picked up many times. The rearrangement links TRBV30 to TRBJ2-5; 8 nucleotides line up with TRBD1. The ends lost 7 bases at V and 1 base at J; junction bases unmatched: 5. Germline values: CDR1 GTSNPN, CDR2 SVGIG (reference sequence). The CDR3 extends over 13 amino acids. Written as DNA, the CDR3 is TGTGCCTTAGGGCAGGGGGCCCAAGAGACCCAGTACTTC. It is translated as CALGQGAQETQYF.

This clonotype turned up a few times. This chain links TRBV4-2 with TRBJ1-1, with 10 bases that match TRBD1. Trimming removed 2 bases from V and 5 bases from J; junction bases left unmatched: 8. Germline CDR1 reads LGHNA; CDR2 reads YNFKEQ. The CDR3 sequence is 16 residues long. This chain's CDR3 is CASSQSTGGAGTEAFF. CDR3 nucleotide sequence: TGTGCCAGCAGCCAATCGACAGGGGGCGCGGGGACTGAAGCTTTCTTT.

The rearrangement links TRBV27 to TRBJ1-2; D possibly corresponds to TRBD1 (5 bases). Germline CDR1 and CDR2: MNHEY and SMNVEV (reference sequence). V lost 5 bases, J lost 13 bases, and 20 bases lay in between. This CDR3 is 13 amino acids long. The CDR3 loop reads CASSPGLAGVLTF. The CDR3 region has the DNA TGTGCCAGCAGTCCTGGACTAGCGGGGGTCCTCACCTTC.

The chain has TRBV24-1 and TRBJ2-3, with 10 bases that match TRBD2. The CDR3 has 14 residues. J was trimmed by 5 bases and V by 10 bases; bases with no gene match: 8. Per germline, CDR1 KGHDR and CDR2 SFDVKD. The CDR3 DNA sequence: TGTGCCACGAGCGGGGGGGCCGGAGAAGATACGCAGTATTTT. Amino acids: CATSGGAGEDTQYF.

This clonotype was observed many times. The chain couples TRBV6-6 to TRBJ1-1, with D unresolved. The CDR3 length is 18 residues. Germline CDR1 reads MNHNY; CDR2 reads SVGAGI (reference sequence). Trimming removed 2 bases at V and 5 bases at J, with 24 bases between. The CDR3 reads CASSYPRSGPLMVTEAFF. The CDR3 DNA follows: TGTGCCAGCAGTTACCCTCGAAGTGGGCCGCTTATGGTTACTGAAGCTTTCTTT.

This clonotype was detected ten times or more. The chain carries TRBV7-2 and TRBJ1-4; D gene unclear. The V end lost 1 base, the J end lost 7 bases, and 4 bases lay between the germline ends. This CDR3 spans 12 amino acids. The germline gives CDR1 SGHTA, CDR2 FQGNSA. Here the CDR3 DNA reads TGTGCCAGCAGCTTAGACGGTGAAAAACTGTTTTTT. Translation gives CASSLDGEKLFF.

On this clonotype itself: A much bigger clone sits one base away, suggesting this may be a read error. The chain combines TRBV20-1 with TRBJ2-7; tentative D call: TRBD1 (5 bases). CDR1 is DFQATT and CDR2 is SNEGSKA in the germline V gene (reference sequence). There are 13 residues in the CDR3. CDR3 DNA sequence: TGCGGTGCTAGAATGGCAGGGCTCAACGAGCAGTACTTC. Protein product: CGARMAGLNEQYF.

There are many counts of this clonotype. The genes are TRBV6-5 and TRBJ2-5, with D tentatively TRBD2 (6 bases). The CDR3 loop spans 15 amino acids. The germline V gene has CDR1 MNHEY and CDR2 SVGAGI. Between the trimmed V and J ends, which lost 2 bases and 3 bases, there was a span of 13 bases. The CDR3 reads CASSYPTGGEETQYF. For the CDR3, the DNA is TGTGCCAGCAGTTACCCCACAGGAGGGGAAGAGACCCAGTACTTC.

This clonotype occurred many times. V and J are TRBV7-2 and TRBJ1-5, with D unresolved. Trimming removed 5 bases from V and 1 base from J, with 3 bases in between. Germline V gene lookup returns CDR1 SGHTA and CDR2 FQGNSA. This CDR3 comprises 12 residues. CDR3 region: CASSPSNQPQHF. The CDR3 nucleotides read TGTGCCAGCAGCCCGAGCAATCAGCCCCAGCATTTT.

This clonotype has a count of ten or more. This chain uses TRBV5-4 with TRBJ2-3; 7 nucleotides line up with TRBD1. The CDR3 consists of 15 residues. Per the germline V gene, CDR1 is SGHNT and CDR2 is YYREEE (reference sequence). J gave up 4 bases and V 1 base, and 6 bases lay outside the gene matches. The CDR3 reads CASSLTGDLADTQYF. In DNA form, the CDR3 reads TGTGCCAGCAGCTTGACAGGGGATCTCGCAGATACGCAGTATTTT.

This clonotype has at least ten counts. The rearrangement joins TRBV11-3 to TRBJ2-1; D is possibly TRBD1 or TRBD2 (6 bases each). Trimming pared 8 bases from V and 6 bases from J, leaving 20 bases between. Germline V gene lookup returns CDR1 SGHNT and CDR2 YENEEA. The CDR3 is 15 amino acids. In DNA form, the CDR3 reads TGTGCCAGCGGACAAGGGGGGCTTTGGGGCAATGAGCAGTTCTTC. Translated: CASGQGGLWGNEQFF.

The rearrangement links TRBV5-6 to TRBJ1-4, with TRBD1 identical over 7 bases. Germline V gene lookup returns CDR1 SGHDT and CDR2 YYEEEE. V lost 3 bases and J lost 7; bases outside the gene matches: 9. This CDR3 has 15 amino acids. DNA for the CDR3: TGTGCCAGCAGCTCGACCCGGGACAGTGGTGAAAAACTGTTTTTT. Its translation is CASSSTRDSGEKLFF.

This clonotype was seen more than once but under ten times. The gene calls are TRBV18 and TRBJ2-7, with D possibly matching TRBD2 (6 bases). Trimming pared 3 bases from V and 5 bases from J, leaving 14 bases between. In germline, CDR1 is KGHSH, CDR2 LQKENI. The CDR3 spans 14 residues. DNA for the CDR3: TGTGCCAGCTCACCTCCCGGCCGGGAGAACGAGCAGTACTTC. Residues: CASSPPGRENEQYF.

This clonotype has at least ten counts. The rearrangement links TRBV28 to TRBJ1-5; 7 nucleotides match TRBD1. The CDR3 totals 13 residues. Germline CDR1 is MDHEN and CDR2 is SYDVKM. The junction had 6 bases not matched to a gene; V was cut back by 4 bases and J by 9 bases. CDR3 residues: CASSSYRGWPQHF. The CDR3 region has the DNA TGTGCCAGCAGTTCCTACAGGGGATGGCCCCAGCATTTT. The whole variable domain, remainder taken from reference TRBV28 and TRBJ1-5, is DVKVTQSSRYLVKRTGEKVFLECVQDMDHENMFWYRQDPGLGLRLIYFSYDVKMKEKGDIPEGYSVSREKKERFSLILESASTNQTSMYLCASSSYRGWPQHFGDGTRLSIL.

This clonotype was detected many times. The chain has TRBV5-6 and TRBJ2-2, with D perhaps being TRBD1 or TRBD2 (5 bases each). Germline V gene sequence: CDR1 SGHDT, CDR2 YYEEEE. This CDR3 has 15 residues. V gave up 0 bases and J gave up 6 bases, with 12 bases separating them. In DNA form, the CDR3 reads TGTGCCAGCAGCTTGGTTGGGGCCGGGGCCGGGGAGCTGTTTTTT. Translating it yields CASSLVGAGAGELFF.